This T cell receptor beta chain was captured in a study of blood T cell repertoires in COVID-19 (TCRdb year 2020). Background on the whole study: Samples covering the acute and convalescent phases of COVID-19 were provided by collaborators in the United States, Italy and Spain. The prospective study material was composed of cDNA or gDNA derived from T cells, B-cell-depleted T cells, or PBMCs. The dataset comprised deeply sampled blood TCRbeta repertoires from subjects exposed to, actively infected with, or recovered from COVID-19. The repertoires were released in a freely available public database meant as a resource for research on the immune response to SARS-CoV-2. The samples were drawn from two sources: the first 160 participants of the ongoing ImmuneRACE study, and over 950 subjects contributed by 6 global collaborators. The sample metadata nearly always contained a de-identified subject ID, COVID-19 status, age in years and sex. Where available, HLA class I and class II types were obtained from metadata supplied by the sample provider rather than from assay-based typing.

TCRbeta CDR3 regions were amplified from genomic DNA by means of the immunoSEQ Assay, a bias-controlled multiplex PCR. As for the authors' bioinformatics: Within the assay, amplification of reference gene primers was used to estimate how many nucleated cells each sample contained. To quantify the absolute abundance of each unique TCRbeta CDR3 rearrangement, sequence reads were collapsed and filtered. For each sample, productive Simpson clonality was calculated as the square root of Simpson's diversity index over productive rearrangements. Sourced from immuneACCESS, this table was stored by TCRdb with only in-frame sequences that have V and J called. A share of the clones is absent; for the studies checked, an unresolved V gene accounts for under half, and the remainder has no known explanation. The V and J calls and clone size come from that table; D and trimming were worked out from the DNA. Within this sample are 250,000 to 350,000 clones, with around 87% of them counted one time only. In total, the top ten clones hold approximately 8% of the sample.

The germline V gene (reference sequence) supplies CDR1 LNHDA and CDR2 SQIVND. V is pared back by 5 bases and J by 7 bases, with 15 bases lying between the germline termini. The CDR3 sequence holds 14 residues, the cysteine and phenylalanine included. The kept DNA is CDR3 alone, 42 bases in frame from the first base. About this clone itself: What this receptor recognizes is not known. Base qualities are not recorded, but no much larger clone differs from it by a single base.

Another Seattle source contributed samples from volunteer blood donors who had recovered from COVID-19. The collaborating institutions used their own protocols to collect whole blood in K2EDTA tubes. For TCRbeta analysis, collaborators shipped samples as frozen whole blood, isolated PBMCs, or DNA extracted from either of those sample types. Beyond this particular receptor, the publication reports: The quantity of clinical and demographic metadata differed by source and by participant and was supplied without curation.

The receptor was derived from a woman between 50 and 59 years old who had recovered from COVID-19. Sample: peripheral blood. The chain employs TRBV19 and TRBJ1-5, with an unclear D gene assignment. The CDR3 protein: CASSSSSQRQPQHF. The base sequence is TGTGCCAGTAGTTCCTCGTCGCAGAGGCAGCCCCAGCATTTT.